This T cell receptor beta chain was recovered during a study of T cell clonality in common variable immunodeficiency. Whole-study results and caveats: Compared with controls, CVID subjects had fewer shared TCRbeta clones.

Germline V gives CDR1 DFQATT, CDR2 SNEGSKA (reference sequence). The CDR3 has 16 residues. The junction had 6 bases not matched to a gene; V was cut back by 3 bases and J by 0 bases. Caucasian heritage predominated among both patients and controls. Heparinized whole blood, roughly 5 to 8.5 ml, came from each donor. In its sample, this clone was seen many times. The antigen is not known. The read finishes 3 residues shy of the CDR3 end, and the germline J gene is used to complete it. Assay: immunoSEQ multiplex PCR; the TCRdb copy retains only in-frame clones and omits some. The profile covers under 50,000 clones, none occurring a single time.

The clonotype originates from a person between 18 and 75 years old in good health. The gene calls are TRBV20-1 and TRBJ1-2; 11 bases map to TRBD1. The sequenced sample was peripheral blood mononuclear cells. The sequenced CDR3 bases are TGCAGTGCTAGGTCGGGACAGGGGGTTGCTAACTATGGC. It translates to CSARSGQGVANYG. The entire CDR3 is CSARSGQGVANYGYTF.